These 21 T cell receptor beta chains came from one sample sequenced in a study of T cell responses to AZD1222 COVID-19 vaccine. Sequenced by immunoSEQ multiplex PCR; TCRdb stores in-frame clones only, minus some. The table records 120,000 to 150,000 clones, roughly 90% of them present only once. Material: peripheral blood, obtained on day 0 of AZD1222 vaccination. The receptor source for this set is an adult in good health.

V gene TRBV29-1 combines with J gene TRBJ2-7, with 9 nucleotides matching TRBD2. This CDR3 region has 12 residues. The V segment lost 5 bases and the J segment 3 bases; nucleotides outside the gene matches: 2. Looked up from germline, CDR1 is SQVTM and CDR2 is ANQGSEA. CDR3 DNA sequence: TGCAGCGTTCGGACTAGCGACTACGAGCAGTACTTC. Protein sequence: CSVRTSDYEQYF.

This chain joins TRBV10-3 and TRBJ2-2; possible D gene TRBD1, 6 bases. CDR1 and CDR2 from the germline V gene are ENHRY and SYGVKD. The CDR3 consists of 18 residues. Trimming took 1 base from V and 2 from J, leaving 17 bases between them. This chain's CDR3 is CAISEWGIAGANTGELFF. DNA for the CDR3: TGTGCCATCAGTGAGTGGGGAATTGCAGGGGCAAACACCGGGGAGCTGTTTTTT.

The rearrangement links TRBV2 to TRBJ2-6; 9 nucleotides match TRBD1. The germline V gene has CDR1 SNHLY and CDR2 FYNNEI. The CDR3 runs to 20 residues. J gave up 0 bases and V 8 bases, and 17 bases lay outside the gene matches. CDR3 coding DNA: TGTGCCAGCTGGTACAGGGGGGCGGGACAGGGCCTCTCTGGGGCCAACGTCCTGACTTTC. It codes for CASWYRGAGQGLSGANVLTF.

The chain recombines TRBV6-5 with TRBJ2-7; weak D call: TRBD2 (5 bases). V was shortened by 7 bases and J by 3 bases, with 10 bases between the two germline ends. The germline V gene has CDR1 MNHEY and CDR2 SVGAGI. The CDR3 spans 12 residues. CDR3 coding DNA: TGTGCCAGCACGTACCGGGGCTACGAGCAGTACTTC. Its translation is CASTYRGYEQYF.

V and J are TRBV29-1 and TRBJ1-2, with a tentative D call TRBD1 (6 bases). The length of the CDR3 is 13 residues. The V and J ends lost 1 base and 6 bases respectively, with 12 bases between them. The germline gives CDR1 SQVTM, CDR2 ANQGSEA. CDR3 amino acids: CSVEARRGNGYTF. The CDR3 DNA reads TGCAGCGTTGAAGCTAGGAGGGGGAATGGCTACACCTTC.

CDR3 sequence (DNA): TGTGCCAGCAGCTTGCAGAGGGGGCAGGACTATGGCTACACCTTC. It codes for CASSLQRGQDYGYTF. The V gene is TRBV5-4, the J gene TRBJ1-2; 7 nucleotides align to TRBD1. From germline, CDR1 is SGHNT and CDR2 YYREEE (reference sequence). The CDR3 sequence is 15 residues long. V was clipped by 1 base and J by 3 bases; unmatched bases: 6.

CDR3 amino acids: CASSSQLPGISSYGYTF. The CDR3 DNA reads TGTGCCAGCAGCTCACAACTCCCAGGGATCTCAAGCTATGGCTACACCTTC. This chain connects TRBV5-6 to TRBJ1-2; tentative D call: TRBD1 (5 bases). The CDR3 runs 17 residues. The germline V gene has CDR1 SGHDT and CDR2 YYEEEE. V gave up 3 bases and J gave up 4 bases, with 22 bases separating them.

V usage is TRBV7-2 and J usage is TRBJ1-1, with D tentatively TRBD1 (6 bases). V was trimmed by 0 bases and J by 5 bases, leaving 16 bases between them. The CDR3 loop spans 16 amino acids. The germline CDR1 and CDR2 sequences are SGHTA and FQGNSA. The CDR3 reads CASSLASGGMITEAFF. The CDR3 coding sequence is TGTGCCAGCAGCTTAGCATCTGGGGGCATGATTACTGAAGCTTTCTTT.

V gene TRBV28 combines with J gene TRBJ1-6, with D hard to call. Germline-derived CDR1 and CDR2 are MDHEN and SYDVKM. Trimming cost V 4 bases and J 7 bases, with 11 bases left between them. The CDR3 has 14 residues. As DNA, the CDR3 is TGTGCCAGCAGTTCCGGGTCGCGGAATTCACCCCTCCACTTT. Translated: CASSSGSRNSPLHF.

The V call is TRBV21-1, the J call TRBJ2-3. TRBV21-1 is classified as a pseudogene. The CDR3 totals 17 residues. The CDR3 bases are TGTGCCGGCTTGGCGGGGAGGGGGCGTCCTAGCACAGATACGCAGTATTTT. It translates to CAGLAGRGRPSTDTQYF.

DNA of the CDR3: TGTGCCAGCAGTTTACTTTATTCACCCCTCCACTTT. It translates to CASSLLYSPLHF. This chain links TRBV28 with TRBJ1-6; D is ambiguous. The V gene lost 2 bases and the J gene lost 8 bases, with 4 bases spanning the gap. The CDR3 spans 12 residues. The V gene's germline CDR1 is MDHEN and CDR2 SYDVKM. The variable domain in full, completed from reference TRBV28 and TRBJ1-6, reads DVKVTQSSRYLVKRTGEKVFLECVQDMDHENMFWYRQDPGLGLRLIYFSYDVKMKEKGDIPEGYSVSREKKERFSLILESASTNQTSMYLCASSLLYSPLHFGNGTRLTVT.

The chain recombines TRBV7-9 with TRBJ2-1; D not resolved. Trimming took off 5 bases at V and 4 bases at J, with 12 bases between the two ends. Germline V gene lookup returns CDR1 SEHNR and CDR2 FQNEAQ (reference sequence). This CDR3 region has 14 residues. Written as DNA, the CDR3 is TGTGCCAGCAGCCCGATCGACTCGTACAATGAGCAGTTCTTC. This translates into CASSPIDSYNEQFF.

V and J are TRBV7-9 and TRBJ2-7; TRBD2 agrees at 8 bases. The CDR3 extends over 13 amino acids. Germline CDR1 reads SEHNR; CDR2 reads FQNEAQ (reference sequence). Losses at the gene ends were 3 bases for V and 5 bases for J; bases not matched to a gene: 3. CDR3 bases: TGTGCCAGCAGCTTCGGGACTAGGCACGAGCAGTACTTC. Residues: CASSFGTRHEQYF.

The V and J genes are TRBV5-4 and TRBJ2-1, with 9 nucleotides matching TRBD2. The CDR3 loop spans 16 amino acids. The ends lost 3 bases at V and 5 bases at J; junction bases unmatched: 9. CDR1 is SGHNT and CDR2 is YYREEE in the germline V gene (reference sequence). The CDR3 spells CASSWKAGGTHNEQFF. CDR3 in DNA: TGTGCCAGCAGCTGGAAAGCGGGAGGTACCCACAATGAGCAGTTCTTC. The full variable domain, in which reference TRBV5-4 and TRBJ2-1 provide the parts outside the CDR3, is ETGVTQSPTHLIKTRGQQVTLRCSSQSGHNTVSWYQQALGQGPQFIFQYYREEENGRGNFPPRFSGLQFPNYSSELNVNALELDDSALYLCASSWKAGGTHNEQFFGPGTRLTVL.

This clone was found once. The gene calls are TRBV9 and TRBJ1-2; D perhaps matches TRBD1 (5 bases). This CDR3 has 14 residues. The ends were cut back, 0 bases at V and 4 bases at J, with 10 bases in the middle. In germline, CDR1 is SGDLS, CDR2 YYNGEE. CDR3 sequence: CASSVDRGGYGYTF. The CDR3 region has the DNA TGTGCCAGCAGCGTAGATCGGGGGGGCTATGGCTACACCTTC.

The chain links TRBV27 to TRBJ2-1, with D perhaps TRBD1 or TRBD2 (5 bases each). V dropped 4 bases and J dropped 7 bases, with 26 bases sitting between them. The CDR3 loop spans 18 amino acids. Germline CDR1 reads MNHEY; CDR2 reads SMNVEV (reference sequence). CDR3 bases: TGTGCCAGCAGTTCGGGACCGCCTATAACCTCACTTGAGAATGAGCAGTTCTTC. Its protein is CASSSGPPITSLENEQFF.

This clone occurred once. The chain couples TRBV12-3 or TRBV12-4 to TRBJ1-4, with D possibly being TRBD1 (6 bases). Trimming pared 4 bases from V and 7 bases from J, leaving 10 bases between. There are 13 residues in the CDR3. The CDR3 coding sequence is TGTGCCAGCAGTTGGGCAGGGGTTGAAAAACTGTTTTTT. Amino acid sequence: CASSWAGVEKLFF.

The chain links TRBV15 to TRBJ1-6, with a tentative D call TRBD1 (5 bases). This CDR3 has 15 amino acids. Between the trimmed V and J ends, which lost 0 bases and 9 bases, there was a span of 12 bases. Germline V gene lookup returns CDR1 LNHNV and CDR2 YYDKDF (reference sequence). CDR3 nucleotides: TGTGCCACCAGCAGAGATTTGGGGGGAGGTTCACCCCTCCACTTT. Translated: CATSRDLGGGSPLHF.

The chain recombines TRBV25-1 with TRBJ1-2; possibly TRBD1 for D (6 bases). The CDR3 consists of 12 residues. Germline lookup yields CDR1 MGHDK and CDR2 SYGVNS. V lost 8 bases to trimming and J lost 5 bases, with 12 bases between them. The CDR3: CASGPTGYGYTF. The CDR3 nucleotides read TGTGCCAGCGGACCTACAGGGTATGGCTACACCTTC.

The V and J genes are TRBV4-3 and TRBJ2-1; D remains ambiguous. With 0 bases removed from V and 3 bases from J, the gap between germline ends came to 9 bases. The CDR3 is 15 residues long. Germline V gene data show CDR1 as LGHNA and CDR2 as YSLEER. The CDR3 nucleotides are TGCGCCAGCAGCCAAGAGAGAATTTACTACAATGAGCAGTTCTTC. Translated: CASSQERIYYNEQFF.

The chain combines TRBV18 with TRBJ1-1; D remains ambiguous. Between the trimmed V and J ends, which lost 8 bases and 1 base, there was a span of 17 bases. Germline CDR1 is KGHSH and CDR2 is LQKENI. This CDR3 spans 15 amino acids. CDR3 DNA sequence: TGTGCCAGCCGAGTTGATTTGACCAAGAACACTGAAGCTTTCTTT. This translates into CASRVDLTKNTEAFF.